This T cell receptor beta chain was identified during a study of blood T cell repertoires in COVID-19 (dated by TCRdb to the early 2020s). Context from the whole study: Collaborator samples came from the United States, Italy and Spain and covered acute and convalescent phases of COVID-19. The material from the prospective study consisted of cDNA or gDNA derived from T cells, B-cell-depleted T cells, or PBMCs. Deeply sampled blood TCRbeta repertoires from subjects exposed to, actively infected with, or recovered from COVID-19 were included in the dataset. The repertoires were released in a freely available public database intended as a resource for research on the immune response to SARS-CoV-2. The samples were drawn from two sources: the first 160 participants of the ongoing ImmuneRACE study, and some 1,300 subjects contributed by 6 global collaborators. A de-identified subject ID, COVID-19 status, age in years and sex were almost always included in the sample metadata. Where available, HLA class I and class II types were taken from metadata supplied by the sample provider and were not determined by assay-based typing.

Each collaborating institution followed its own protocols to collect whole blood in K2EDTA tubes. For TCRbeta analysis, collaborators shipped samples in one of three forms: frozen whole blood, isolated PBMCs, or DNA extracted from either of those sample types. Turning to this clone: This receptor's antigen is unknown. Within one base of it there is no much larger clone, and no base qualities were kept.

The CDR3 goes from the cysteine to the phenylalanine over 13 residues. Only CDR3 DNA is held: 39 bases, read in frame from base 1. V drops 4 bases and J drops 4 bases, leaving 7 bases in between. The immunoSEQ Assay, a bias-controlled multiplex PCR, was used to amplify TCRbeta CDR3 regions from genomic DNA. Per the authors' processing: Nucleated cell counts per sample were estimated from amplification of reference gene primers within the assay. Sequence reads were collapsed and filtered to measure the absolute abundance of every unique TCRbeta CDR3 rearrangement. Productive Simpson clonality was computed per sample as the square root of Simpson's diversity index over productive rearrangements. The immuneACCESS repertoire file appears here via TCRdb, limited to in-frame rearrangements. These files lack a portion of the clones; in checked studies, under half of the deficit traces to unresolved V genes, and the cause of the others is not known. The V and J calls and clone size were taken over from that table, and D and trimming were inferred from the DNA. The sample data list a few hundred thousand clones, and almost 90% of these were observed just once. Together, the top ten hold about 1.3% of the sample.

On the study overall, not on this receptor specifically: The quantity of clinical and demographic metadata differed by source and by participant and was supplied without curation.

Rearrangement joined TRBV12-3 or TRBV12-4 to TRBJ2-2; no D gene call is confident. Sequenced input: peripheral blood. The receptor was isolated from an elderly man with acute or convalescent COVID-19. The sequence in DNA is TGTGCCAGCAGTTCCCGCGGCACCGGGGAGCTGTTTTTT. Translated, this is CASSSRGTGELFF.